The following is a T cell receptor beta chain sequence with its context. Its antigen is unidentified. Every single donor gave one heparinised blood draw, and these averaged around 0.12 L. Staining for CD45RO/CCR7/CD25/CD127/CD95/CD27 allowed sorting of CD4+ naive, central memory, regulatory and stem cell-like memory cells. The sample is drawn from a study of beta chain features in type 1 diabetes. Study outcomes and limitations: Naive, central memory and Treg TCRB repertoires appeared more alike in patients than in healthy donors.

Every bit of the isolated RNA underwent reverse transcription, so sequencing read expressed TCRB transcripts. Profiling relied on immunoSEQ multiplex PCR, and the TCRdb table lists in-frame clones only, not all of them. The repertoire holds over 700,000 clones, with roughly 17% as singletons. Between the trimmed V and J ends, which lost 3 bases and 0 bases, there was a span of 11 bases. There are 15 residues in the CDR3. CDR1 and CDR2 from the germline V gene are KGHSH and LQKENI. This sequence was found in a young woman in good health. The V call is TRBV18, the J call TRBJ1-1, with D possibly being TRBD1 (5 bases). The sequenced sample consisted of naive CD4+ T cells from blood. The CDR3 bases are TGTGCCAGCTCACCCAGGGAAGGCATGAACACTGAAGCTTTCTTT. It specifies CASSPREGMNTEAFF. The entire variable domain, with the rest obtained from reference TRBV18 and TRBJ1-1, is as follows: NAGVMQNPRHLVRRRGQEARLRCSPMKGHSHVYWYRQLPEEGLKFMVYLQKENIIDESGMPKERFSAEFPKEGPSILRIQQVVRGDSAAYFCASSPREGMNTEAFFGQGTRLTVV.